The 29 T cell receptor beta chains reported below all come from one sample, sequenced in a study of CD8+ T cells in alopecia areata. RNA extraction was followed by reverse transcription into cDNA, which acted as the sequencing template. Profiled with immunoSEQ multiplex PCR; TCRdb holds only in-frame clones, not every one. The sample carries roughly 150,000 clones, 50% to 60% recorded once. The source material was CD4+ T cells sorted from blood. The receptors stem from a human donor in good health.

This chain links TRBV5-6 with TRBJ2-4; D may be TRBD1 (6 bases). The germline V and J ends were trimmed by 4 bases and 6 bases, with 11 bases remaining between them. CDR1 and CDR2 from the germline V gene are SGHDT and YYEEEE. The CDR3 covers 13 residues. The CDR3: CASSARDINIQYF. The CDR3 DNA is TGTGCCAGCAGCGCCCGGGACATAAACATTCAGTACTTC.

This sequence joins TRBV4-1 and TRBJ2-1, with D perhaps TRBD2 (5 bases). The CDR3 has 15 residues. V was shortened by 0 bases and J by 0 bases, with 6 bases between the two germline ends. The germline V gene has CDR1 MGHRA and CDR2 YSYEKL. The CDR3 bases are TGCGCCAGCAGCCAAGACGCGGGCTCCTACAATGAGCAGTTCTTC. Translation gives CASSQDAGSYNEQFF.

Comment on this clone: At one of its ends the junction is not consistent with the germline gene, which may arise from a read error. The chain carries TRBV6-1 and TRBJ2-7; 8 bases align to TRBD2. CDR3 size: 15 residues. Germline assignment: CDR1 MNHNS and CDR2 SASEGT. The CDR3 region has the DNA TGTGCCAGCAGGGAAGCGGGAGTACCCCCCTACGAGCAGTACTTC. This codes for CASREAGVPPYEQYF.

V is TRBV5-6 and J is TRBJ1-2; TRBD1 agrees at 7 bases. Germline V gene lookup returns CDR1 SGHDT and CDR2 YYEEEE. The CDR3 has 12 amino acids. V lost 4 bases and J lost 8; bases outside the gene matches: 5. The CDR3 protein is CASSARQGGYTF. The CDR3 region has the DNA TGTGCCAGCAGCGCCCGACAGGGAGGCTACACCTTC.

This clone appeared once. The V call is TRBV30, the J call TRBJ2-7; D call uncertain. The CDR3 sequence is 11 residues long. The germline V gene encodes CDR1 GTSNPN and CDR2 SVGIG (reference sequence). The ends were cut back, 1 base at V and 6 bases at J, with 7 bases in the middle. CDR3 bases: TGTGCCTGGAGTGCTCAGGTCGAGCAGTACTTC. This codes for CAWSAQVEQYF.

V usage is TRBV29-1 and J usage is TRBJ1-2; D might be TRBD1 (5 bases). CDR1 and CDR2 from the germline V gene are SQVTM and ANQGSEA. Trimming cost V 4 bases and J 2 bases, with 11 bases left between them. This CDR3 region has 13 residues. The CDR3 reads CSVGSRANYGYTF. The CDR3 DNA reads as TGCAGCGTTGGGTCCAGGGCGAACTATGGCTACACCTTC.

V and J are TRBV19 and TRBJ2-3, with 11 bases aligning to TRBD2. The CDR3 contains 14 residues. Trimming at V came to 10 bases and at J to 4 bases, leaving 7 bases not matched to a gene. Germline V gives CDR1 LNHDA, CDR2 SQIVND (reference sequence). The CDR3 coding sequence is TGTGCCACCATGCTAGCGGGAGGCCCAGATACGCAGTATTTT. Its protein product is CATMLAGGPDTQYF.

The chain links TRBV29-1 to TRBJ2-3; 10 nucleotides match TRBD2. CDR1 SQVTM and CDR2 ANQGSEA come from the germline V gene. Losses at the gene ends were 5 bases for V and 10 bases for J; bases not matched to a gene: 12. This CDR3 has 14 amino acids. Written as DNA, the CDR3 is TGCAGCGTTAACCTAGTGGCTAGCGGGGGAGCGCAGTATTTT. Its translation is CSVNLVASGGAQYF.

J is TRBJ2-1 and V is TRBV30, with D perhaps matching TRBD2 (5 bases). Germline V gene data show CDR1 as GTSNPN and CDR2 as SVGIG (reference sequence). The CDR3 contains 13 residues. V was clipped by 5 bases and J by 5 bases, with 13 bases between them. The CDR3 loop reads CAWARGLDNEQFF. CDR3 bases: TGTGCCTGGGCACGAGGACTTGACAATGAGCAGTTCTTC.

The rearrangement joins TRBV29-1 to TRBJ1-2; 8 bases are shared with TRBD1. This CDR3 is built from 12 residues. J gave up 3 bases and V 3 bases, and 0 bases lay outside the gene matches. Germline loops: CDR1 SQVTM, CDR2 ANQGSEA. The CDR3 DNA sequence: TGCAGCGTTGAGGACAGGGACTATGGCTACACCTTC. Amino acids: CSVEDRDYGYTF.

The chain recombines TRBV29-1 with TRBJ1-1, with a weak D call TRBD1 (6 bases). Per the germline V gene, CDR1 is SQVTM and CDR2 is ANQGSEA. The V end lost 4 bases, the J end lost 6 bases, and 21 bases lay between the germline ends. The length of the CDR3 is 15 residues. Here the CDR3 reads CSVAVGARPISEAFF. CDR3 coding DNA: TGCAGCGTTGCTGTGGGGGCGCGTCCTATCTCTGAAGCTTTCTTT.

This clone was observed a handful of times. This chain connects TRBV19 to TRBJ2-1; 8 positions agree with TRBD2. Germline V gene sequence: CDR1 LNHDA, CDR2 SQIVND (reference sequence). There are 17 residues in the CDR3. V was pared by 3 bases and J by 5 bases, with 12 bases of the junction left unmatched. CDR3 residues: CASSIRLARGLHNEQFF. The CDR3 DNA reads TGTGCCAGTAGTATTCGACTAGCGAGGGGTCTTCACAATGAGCAGTTCTTC. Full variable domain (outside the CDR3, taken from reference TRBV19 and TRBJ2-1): DGGITQSPKYLFRKEGQNVTLSCEQNLNHDAMYWYRQDPGQGLRLIYYSQIVNDFQKGDIAEGYSVSREKKESFPLTVTSAQKNPTAFYLCASSIRLARGLHNEQFFGPGTRLTVL.

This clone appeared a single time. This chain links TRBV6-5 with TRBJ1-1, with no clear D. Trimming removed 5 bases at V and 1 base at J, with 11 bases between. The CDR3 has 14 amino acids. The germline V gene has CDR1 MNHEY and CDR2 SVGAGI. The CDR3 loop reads CASSGWETNTEAFF. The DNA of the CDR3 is TGTGCCAGCAGTGGGTGGGAGACGAACACTGAAGCTTTCTTT.

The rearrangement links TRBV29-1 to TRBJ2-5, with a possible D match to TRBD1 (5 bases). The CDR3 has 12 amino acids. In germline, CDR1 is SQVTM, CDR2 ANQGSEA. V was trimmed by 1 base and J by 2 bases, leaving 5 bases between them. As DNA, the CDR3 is TGCAGCGTTGAAGGACAGCAAGAGACCCAGTACTTC. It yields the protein CSVEGQQETQYF.

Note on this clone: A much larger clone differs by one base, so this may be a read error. The CDR3 DNA reads TGTGCCAGCAGCCTCTCTGGGGCCAACGTCCTGACTTTC. Translating gives CASSLSGANVLTF. The V call is TRBV5-4, the J call TRBJ2-6; D call uncertain. The CDR3 runs to 13 residues. Germline CDR1 SGHNT, CDR2 YYREEE (reference sequence). Trimming removed 4 bases at V and 0 bases at J, with 2 bases between.

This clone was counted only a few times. CDR3 sequence: CASSYKDRGSTGNTIYF. The DNA for the CDR3 is TGCGCCAGCAGCTACAAAGACAGGGGAAGTACTGGAAACACCATATATTTT. This sequence joins TRBV5-1 and TRBJ1-3; 8 bases agree with TRBD1. CDR3 size: 17 residues. Looked up from germline, CDR1 is SGHRS and CDR2 is YFSETQ. The V and J ends lost 3 bases and 2 bases, in that order; junction bases with no gene match: 10.

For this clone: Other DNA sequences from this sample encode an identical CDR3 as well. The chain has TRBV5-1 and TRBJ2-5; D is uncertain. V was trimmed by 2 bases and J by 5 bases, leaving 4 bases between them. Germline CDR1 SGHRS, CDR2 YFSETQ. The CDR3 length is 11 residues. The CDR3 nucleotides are TGCGCCAGCAGCTTCAGGGAGACCCAGTACTTC. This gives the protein CASSFRETQYF.

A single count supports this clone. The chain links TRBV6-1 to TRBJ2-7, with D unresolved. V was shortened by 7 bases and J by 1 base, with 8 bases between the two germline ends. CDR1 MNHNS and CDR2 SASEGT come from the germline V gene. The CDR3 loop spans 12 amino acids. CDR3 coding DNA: TGTGCCAGCAACAGTGTATCCTACGAGCAGTACTTC. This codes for CASNSVSYEQYF.

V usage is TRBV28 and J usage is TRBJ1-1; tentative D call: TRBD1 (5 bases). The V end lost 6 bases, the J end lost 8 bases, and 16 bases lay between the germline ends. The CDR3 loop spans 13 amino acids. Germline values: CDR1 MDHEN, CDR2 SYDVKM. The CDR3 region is CASSRVPEGEAFF. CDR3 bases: TGTGCCAGCAGCCGAGTCCCAGAGGGGGAAGCTTTCTTT.

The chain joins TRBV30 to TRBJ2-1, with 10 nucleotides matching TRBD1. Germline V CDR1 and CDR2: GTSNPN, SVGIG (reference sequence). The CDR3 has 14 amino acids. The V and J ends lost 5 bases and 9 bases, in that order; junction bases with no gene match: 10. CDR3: CAWHTGQGLPEQFF. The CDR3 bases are TGTGCCTGGCACACGGGACAGGGGTTACCTGAGCAGTTCTTC.

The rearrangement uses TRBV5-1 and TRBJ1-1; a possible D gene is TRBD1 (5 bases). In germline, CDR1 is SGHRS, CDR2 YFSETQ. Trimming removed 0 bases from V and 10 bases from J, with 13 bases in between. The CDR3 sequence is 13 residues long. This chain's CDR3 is CASSLEVSGGAFF. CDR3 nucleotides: TGCGCCAGCAGCTTGGAGGTGTCGGGGGGAGCTTTCTTT. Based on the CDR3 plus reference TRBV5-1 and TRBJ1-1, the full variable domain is KAGVTQTPRYLIKTRGQQVTLSCSPISGHRSVSWYQQTPGQGLQFLFEYFSETQRNKGNFPGRFSGRQFSNSRSEMNVSTLELGDSALYLCASSLEVSGGAFFGQGTRLTVV.

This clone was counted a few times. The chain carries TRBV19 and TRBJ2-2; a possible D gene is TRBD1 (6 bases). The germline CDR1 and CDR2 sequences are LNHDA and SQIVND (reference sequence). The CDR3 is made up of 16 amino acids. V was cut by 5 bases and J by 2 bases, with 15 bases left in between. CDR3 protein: CASSFFGTHNTGELFF. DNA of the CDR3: TGTGCCAGTAGTTTCTTCGGGACACACAACACCGGGGAGCTGTTTTTT.

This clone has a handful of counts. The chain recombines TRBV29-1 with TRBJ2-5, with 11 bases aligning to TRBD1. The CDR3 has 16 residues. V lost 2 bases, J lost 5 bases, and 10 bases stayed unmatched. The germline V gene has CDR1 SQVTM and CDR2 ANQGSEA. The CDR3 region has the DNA TGCAGCGTTGAACGGGGGACAGGGGGTCGGAGTGAGACCCAGTACTTC. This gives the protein CSVERGTGGRSETQYF. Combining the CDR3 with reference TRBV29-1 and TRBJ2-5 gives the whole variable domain SAVISQKPSRDICQRGTSLTIQCQVDSQVTMMFWYRQQPGQSLTLIATANQGSEATYESGFVIDKFPISRPNLTFSTLTVSNMSPEDSSIYLCSVERGTGGRSETQYFGPGTRLLVL.

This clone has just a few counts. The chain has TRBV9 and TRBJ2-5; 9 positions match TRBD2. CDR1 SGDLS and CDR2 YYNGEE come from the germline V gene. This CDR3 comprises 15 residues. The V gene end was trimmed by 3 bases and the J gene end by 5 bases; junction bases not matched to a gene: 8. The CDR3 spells CASSDTGTSTETQYF. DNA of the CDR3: TGTGCCAGCAGCGATACCGGGACTAGCACGGAGACCCAGTACTTC.

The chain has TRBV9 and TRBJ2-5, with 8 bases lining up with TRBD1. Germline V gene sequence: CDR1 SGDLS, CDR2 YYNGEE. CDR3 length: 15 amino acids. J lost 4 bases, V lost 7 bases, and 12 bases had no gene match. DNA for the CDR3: TGTGCCAGCGGTGACAAGGACAGGGAAGGAGAGACCCAGTACTTC. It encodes CASGDKDREGETQYF.

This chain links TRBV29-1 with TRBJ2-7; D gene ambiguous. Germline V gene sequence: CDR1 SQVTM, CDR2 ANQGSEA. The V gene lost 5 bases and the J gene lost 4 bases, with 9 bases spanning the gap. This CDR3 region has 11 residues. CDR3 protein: CSVRPGYEQYF. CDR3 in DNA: TGCAGCGTTCGACCTGGTTACGAGCAGTACTTC.

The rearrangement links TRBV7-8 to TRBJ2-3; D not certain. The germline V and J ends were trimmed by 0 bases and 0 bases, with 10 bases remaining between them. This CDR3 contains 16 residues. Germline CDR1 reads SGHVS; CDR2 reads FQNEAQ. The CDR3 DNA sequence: TGTGCCAGCAGCTTAGCGGCGGCGTCTAGCACAGATACGCAGTATTTT. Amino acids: CASSLAAASSTDTQYF.

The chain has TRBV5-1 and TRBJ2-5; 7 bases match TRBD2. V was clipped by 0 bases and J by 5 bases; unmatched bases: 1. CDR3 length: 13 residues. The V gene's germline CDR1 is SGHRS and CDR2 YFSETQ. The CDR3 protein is CASSLVREETQYF. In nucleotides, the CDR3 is TGCGCCAGCAGCTTGGTGCGGGAGGAGACCCAGTACTTC.

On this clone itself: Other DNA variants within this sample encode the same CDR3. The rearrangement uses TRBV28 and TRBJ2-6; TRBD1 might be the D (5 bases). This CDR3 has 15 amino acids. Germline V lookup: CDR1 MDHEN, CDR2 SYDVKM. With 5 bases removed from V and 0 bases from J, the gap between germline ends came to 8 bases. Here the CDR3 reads CASSSTGSGANVLTF. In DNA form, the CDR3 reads TGTGCCAGCAGTAGCACAGGCTCTGGGGCCAACGTCCTGACTTTC.